The source of this TCR beta chain is a study of cytomegalovirus exposure and HLA in healthy donors. Overall study findings and caveats: For most TCR sequences rarity was the rule, although some public TCRs occurred in many donors.

About this clone: Its antigen is not known.

The PCR employed 60 Vbeta primers together with 13 Jbeta primers. The protocol was immunoSEQ multiplex PCR, while the TCRdb copy is restricted to in-frame clones and leaves out a portion. The data hold 150,000 to 200,000 clones, with about 88% observed a single time. Trimming shortened V by 1 base and J by 5 bases, and 9 bases separated the two germline ends. The CDR3 extends over 13 amino acids. CDR1 LNHDA and CDR2 SQIVND come from the germline V gene (reference sequence). The donors gave bone marrow, and they were healthy. The source is a man aged 18 to 30 in good health and CMV-seropositive. The V and J genes are TRBV19 and TRBJ2-7, with D possibly matching TRBD2 (5 bases). Material for sequencing was PBMCs. This chain's CDR3 is CASSIAGINEQYF. CDR3 coding DNA: TGTGCCAGTAGTATAGCGGGGATCAACGAGCAGTACTTC.